This T cell receptor beta chain was documented in a study of early stage breast cancer tumors. Study overall: About 80% of the 16 invasive tumors were ER+, PR+ and HER2-. Regarding the study as a whole: Enriched TCRB sequences shared across patients were mostly commonly generated sequences.

This CDR3 has 15 residues. Germline loops: CDR1 SGHTA, CDR2 FQGNSA. V lost 2 bases to trimming and J lost 4 bases; unmatched junction nucleotides: 5. Method: immunoSEQ multiplex PCR; TCRdb's copy keeps in-frame clones and lacks some. The sample includes 5,000 or so clones, around three fifths of them seen just once. Regarding this clone: What it recognizes is unknown.

The sequence was collected from a person aged 45 to 59 with breast cancer. The sample consisted of breast tumor tissue. The V gene is TRBV7-2, the J gene TRBJ2-3, with 8 positions matching TRBD1. The CDR3 protein is CASSLMAGGADTQYF. Written as DNA, the CDR3 is TGTGCCAGCAGCTTAATGGCAGGGGGCGCAGATACGCAGTATTTT.